What follows are 16 T cell receptor beta chains derived from one specimen sequenced in a study of cytomegalovirus exposure and HLA in healthy donors. The PCR employed 60 Vbeta primers together with 13 Jbeta primers. The assay was immunoSEQ multiplex PCR, and TCRdb's table has in-frame clones only and misses some. The data show about 150,000 clones, with 80% seen just once and around 5.6% held by the top ten. The sample consisted of PBMCs. These receptors were obtained from a woman in her thirties or forties in good health and CMV-seropositive.

J is TRBJ2-5 and V is TRBV30, with 9 bases fitting TRBD2. Germline values: CDR1 GTSNPN, CDR2 SVGIG (reference sequence). V shed 0 bases, J shed 5 bases, and the junction held 4 bases outside the gene matches. The CDR3 contains 14 residues. CDR3 sequence reads: CAWSVREGRETQYF. DNA of the CDR3: TGTGCCTGGAGTGTGCGGGAGGGGCGGGAGACCCAGTACTTC.

The chain has TRBV7-6 and TRBJ2-7, with 9 bases aligning to TRBD2. CDR3 length: 15 amino acids. Germline CDR1 SGHVS, CDR2 FNYEAQ. J lost 2 bases, V lost 4 bases, and 6 bases had no gene match. This CDR3 reads CASSSILAGTYEQYF. CDR3 coding DNA: TGTGCCAGCAGCTCAATCCTAGCGGGAACCTACGAGCAGTACTTC.

The chain has TRBV10-1 and TRBJ2-7; the D is unclear. The V gene lost 3 bases and the J gene lost 0 bases, with 6 bases spanning the gap. Germline CDR1 and CDR2: WNHNN and SYGVQD (reference sequence). The CDR3 is made up of 13 amino acids. The chain's CDR3 is CASSDSNSYEQYF. DNA of the CDR3: TGCGCCAGCAGTGATTCTAACTCCTACGAGCAGTACTTC.

This clone was recorded a few times. The J gene is TRBJ1-4, the V gene TRBV29-1; 8 bases align to TRBD1. Trimming cost V 0 bases and J 7 bases; bases outside gene matches: 4. The CDR3 spans 14 residues. Germline V lookup: CDR1 SQVTM, CDR2 ANQGSEA. The CDR3 reads CSVEDDRGGEKLFF. The CDR3 coding sequence is TGCAGCGTTGAAGATGACAGGGGAGGTGAAAAACTGTTTTTT.

The rearrangement links TRBV5-1 to TRBJ1-4; TRBD1 matches 7 bases. CDR3 length: 14 residues. CDR1 SGHRS and CDR2 YFSETQ come from the germline V gene. J lost 4 bases, V lost 0 bases, and 0 bases had no gene match. The CDR3 protein is CASSLDRGNEKLFF. The CDR3 DNA reads as TGCGCCAGCAGCTTGGACAGGGGTAATGAAAAACTGTTTTTT.

The genes are TRBV5-1 and TRBJ2-7; 8 bases are shared with TRBD2. CDR1 and CDR2 (germline): SGHRS, YFSETQ. Germline trimming cut 0 bases from V and 0 bases from J; bases unmatched to any gene: 2. The CDR3 spans 15 residues. In nucleotides, the CDR3 is TGCGCCAGCAGCTTGGTTCTAGCGGGCTCCTACGAGCAGTACTTC. Translated: CASSLVLAGSYEQYF.

The V and J genes are TRBV27 and TRBJ2-3; no definite D call. Germline V gene sequence: CDR1 MNHEY, CDR2 SMNVEV (reference sequence). With 6 bases removed from V and 0 bases from J, the gap between germline ends came to 10 bases. This CDR3 is 14 amino acids long. CDR3 in DNA: TGTGCCAGCAGCCCCTCCTACAGCACAGATACGCAGTATTTT. It yields the protein CASSPSYSTDTQYF.

V usage is TRBV6-5 and J usage is TRBJ2-3; D perhaps matches TRBD2 (6 bases). Trimming removed 5 bases at V and 6 bases at J, with 15 bases between. The germline CDR1 and CDR2 sequences are MNHEY and SVGAGI. The CDR3 runs to 14 residues. As DNA, the CDR3 is TGTGCCAGCAGTCCCCGGGACTTTTCCGATACGCAGTATTTT. It specifies CASSPRDFSDTQYF.

The chain recombines TRBV27 with TRBJ2-7; D ambiguous. Germline CDR1 and CDR2: MNHEY and SMNVEV (reference sequence). The CDR3 is made up of 14 amino acids. V lost 6 bases, J lost 7 bases, and 19 bases lay in between. The DNA for the CDR3 is TGTGCCAGCAGGGTTGCCGGGTCTCCGGGTGAGCAGTACTTC. Protein sequence: CASRVAGSPGEQYF.

This clone came up once. The CDR3 here is CASSSPRQGRRETQYF. The CDR3 region has the DNA TGTGCCAGCAGTTCCCCCCGACAGGGCCGACGGGAGACCCAGTACTTC. V and J are TRBV27 and TRBJ2-5, with 7 bases identical to TRBD1. The CDR3 sequence is 16 residues long. Germline V gives CDR1 MNHEY, CDR2 SMNVEV (reference sequence). V shed 4 bases and J 5 bases; nucleotides not matched to a gene: 13.

This clone came up a few times. The chain carries TRBV30 and TRBJ2-6; weak D call: TRBD2 (6 bases). The germline CDR1 and CDR2 sequences are GTSNPN and SVGIG (reference sequence). Trimming shortened V by 7 bases and J by 1 base, and 20 bases separated the two germline ends. The CDR3 spans 17 residues. CDR3 sequence reads: CASSIGGTQSGANVLTF. The CDR3 DNA reads TGTGCCTCGTCTATCGGAGGGACGCAATCTGGGGCCAACGTCCTGACTTTC.

The chain recombines TRBV7-9 with TRBJ1-4; D uncertain. CDR3 size: 14 residues. Trimming took 2 bases from V and 8 from J, leaving 12 bases between them. Germline CDR1 SEHNR, CDR2 FQNEAQ (reference sequence). CDR3 amino acids: CASSLNPNAEKLFF. The DNA for the CDR3 is TGTGCCAGCAGCTTAAACCCCAACGCGGAAAAACTGTTTTTT.

This clone is large (0.1 to 1%) by share. The sample holds other DNA sequences that translate to the same CDR3. The V and J genes are TRBV7-9 and TRBJ1-1; D not resolved. V was clipped by 5 bases and J by 11 bases, with 15 bases between them. Germline CDR1 reads SEHNR; CDR2 reads FQNEAQ (reference sequence). This CDR3 comprises 12 residues. CDR3 nucleotide sequence: TGTGCCAGCAGCGCTGGACTTCAGGTGGCTTTCTTT. It yields the protein CASSAGLQVAFF.

This clone showed up just a few times. The chain employs TRBV25-1 and TRBJ2-7, with a tentative D call TRBD1 (5 bases). The CDR3 covers 13 residues. The germline gives CDR1 MGHDK, CDR2 SYGVNS. The CDR3 bases are TGTGCAACCAAGAGTCAGGGTTCCTACGAGCAGTACTTC. This sequence encodes CATKSQGSYEQYF.

The CDR3 spells CASSLIPGGITDTQYF. CDR3 DNA sequence: TGTGCCAGCAGCTTGATCCCAGGGGGTATCACAGATACGCAGTATTTT. V usage is TRBV5-6 and J usage is TRBJ2-3; 7 bases match TRBD1. Per the germline V gene, CDR1 is SGHDT and CDR2 is YYEEEE. Trimming cost V 1 base and J 2 bases; bases outside gene matches: 7. The length of the CDR3 is 16 residues. The variable domain in full, completed from reference TRBV5-6 and TRBJ2-3, reads DAGVTQSPTHLIKTRGQQVTLRCSPKSGHDTVSWYQQALGQGPQFIFQYYEEEERQRGNFPDRFSGHQFPNYSSELNVNALLLGDSALYLCASSLIPGGITDTQYFGPGTRLTVL.

The J gene is TRBJ2-7, the V gene TRBV27; D might be TRBD1 (6 bases). The CDR3 is 15 residues long. The ends were cut back, 6 bases at V and 7 bases at J, with 22 bases in the middle. Germline CDR1 and CDR2: MNHEY and SMNVEV (reference sequence). The CDR3 nucleotides read TGTGCCAGCAGCCTATATAGGGGGACGGCAGATGAGCAGTACTTC. Translating it yields CASSLYRGTADEQYF.